Presented here are 8 T cell receptor beta chains from one specimen sequenced in a study of blood T cell repertoires in COVID-19. This table comes from immunoSEQ multiplex PCR, and its TCRdb copy is limited to in-frame clones, with some not included. The data hold 250,000 to 300,000 clones, with less than 90% observed a single time. The sequencing sample was made of peripheral blood. The receptor source for this set is a man aged 60 to 75 with acute or convalescent COVID-19.

In its sample, this clone was seen a few times. The chain recombines TRBV27 with TRBJ1-2; D is unresolved. This CDR3 region has 17 residues. V gave up 1 base and J gave up 8 bases, with 23 bases separating them. Germline loops: CDR1 MNHEY, CDR2 SMNVEV (reference sequence). The CDR3 spells CASSLLYAGSILGGYTF. CDR3 DNA sequence: TGTGCCAGCAGTTTATTGTACGCGGGGTCCATTCTAGGGGGCTACACCTTC.

V and J are TRBV5-1 and TRBJ1-3; 7 bases line up with TRBD1. The CDR3 sequence is 17 residues long. In germline, CDR1 is SGHRS, CDR2 YFSETQ. With V trimmed by 1 base and J by 0 bases, 7 bases remained unmatched. As DNA, the CDR3 is TGCGCCAGCAGCTTGATTAAGGGGGCGTTCTCTGGAAACACCATATATTTT. Translation gives CASSLIKGAFSGNTIYF.

This chain connects TRBV7-9 to TRBJ2-3; D is perhaps TRBD1 (6 bases). CDR1 SEHNR and CDR2 FQNEAQ come from the germline V gene (reference sequence). V shed 7 bases and J shed 2 bases, with 10 bases lying between them. This CDR3 has 13 amino acids. This CDR3 reads CASTTGLTDTQYF. DNA for the CDR3: TGTGCCAGCACTACAGGGCTCACAGATACGCAGTATTTT.

The chain combines TRBV6-5 with TRBJ2-3; no clear D gene. The CDR3 totals 14 residues. Trimming took off 7 bases at V and 1 base at J, with 12 bases between the two ends. Germline-derived CDR1 and CDR2 are MNHEY and SVGAGI. DNA of the CDR3: TGTGCCAGCACTTATCCTCCTGGCACAGATACGCAGTATTTT. Amino acid sequence: CASTYPPGTDTQYF.

The rearrangement joins TRBV3-1 (or the pseudogene TRBV3-2) to TRBJ1-2; possibly TRBD1 for D (5 bases). In germline, CDR1 is LGHDT, CDR2 YNNKEL (reference sequence). V was shortened by 4 bases and J by 4 bases, with 10 bases between the two germline ends. CDR3 length equals 13 residues. This CDR3 is CASSPGTRYGYTF. CDR3 DNA: TGTGCCAGCAGCCCCGGGACTCGCTATGGCTACACCTTC.

The chain recombines TRBV18 with TRBJ1-2; 9 bases are shared with TRBD1. The germline V gene encodes CDR1 KGHSH and CDR2 LQKENI. The ends lost 4 bases at V and 8 bases at J; junction bases unmatched: 11. The CDR3 is 15 residues long. CDR3 in amino acids: CASSRGQGPRGGYTF. CDR3 coding DNA: TGTGCCAGCTCACGAGGACAGGGGCCTAGGGGAGGCTACACCTTC.

The gene calls are TRBV19 and TRBJ1-6, with D possibly TRBD1 on 5 matching bases. The CDR3 consists of 11 residues. Germline V lookup: CDR1 LNHDA, CDR2 SQIVND (reference sequence). Trimming removed 7 bases at V and 18 bases at J, with 16 bases between. CDR3 sequence (DNA): TGTGCCAGTACTGCAGGGTATCGGGCCCACTTT. Amino acid sequence: CASTAGYRAHF.

V usage is TRBV5-6 and J usage is TRBJ1-2, with D unclear. This CDR3 contains 14 residues. In germline, CDR1 is SGHDT, CDR2 YYEEEE. Trimming shortened V by 0 bases and J by 6 bases, and 12 bases separated the two germline ends. In DNA form, the CDR3 reads TGTGCCAGCAGCTTGGGGAGGACCGCTAATGGCTACACCTTC. This encodes CASSLGRTANGYTF.